This passage covers 6 T cell receptor beta chains from one sample sequenced in a study of blood T cell repertoires in COVID-19. The assay was immunoSEQ multiplex PCR, and TCRdb's table has in-frame clones only and misses some. The sample contains more than 75,000 clones, about 89% of which appear only once. The sequenced sample was peripheral blood. These receptors all come from a man between 50 and 59 years old with COVID-19, enrolled during active disease.

The rearrangement joins TRBV27 to TRBJ2-7; 8 bases match TRBD1. Germline loops: CDR1 MNHEY, CDR2 SMNVEV (reference sequence). CDR3 size: 18 residues. V gave up 0 bases and J gave up 8 bases; unmatched junction bases: 18. The CDR3 DNA is TGTGCCAGCAGTTTATCGGGATTAATTGGACAGGGCGGTGCGAAGCAGTACTTC. It specifies CASSLSGLIGQGGAKQYF.

This clone is a singleton in its sample. The CDR3: CASSRVSGTVNNEQFF. The CDR3 region has the DNA TGTGCCAGCAGTCGGGTGAGCGGGACGGTGAACAATGAGCAGTTCTTC. The chain recombines TRBV6-2 or TRBV6-3 with TRBJ2-1; 7 bases map to TRBD2. CDR1 and CDR2 from the germline V gene are MNHEY and SVGEGT. This CDR3 spans 16 amino acids. J lost 5 bases, V lost 5 bases, and 12 bases had no gene match.

The chain employs TRBV27 and TRBJ2-2, with D perhaps matching TRBD2 (6 bases). V dropped 7 bases and J dropped 0 bases, with 12 bases sitting between them. Per the germline V gene, CDR1 is MNHEY and CDR2 is SMNVEV (reference sequence). The CDR3 has 15 amino acids. In DNA, the CDR3 is TGTGCCAGCACTATGGACTATCCGAACACCGGGGAGCTGTTTTTT. It encodes CASTMDYPNTGELFF.

V gene TRBV19 combines with J gene TRBJ1-2; possibly TRBD1 for D (5 bases). Deletions cut 5 bases from V and 5 bases from J, with 9 bases between. This CDR3 is built from 12 residues. Per the germline V gene, CDR1 is LNHDA and CDR2 is SQIVND (reference sequence). CDR3 region: CASSPGGYGYTF. The CDR3, as DNA: TGTGCCAGTAGTCCCGGGGGGTATGGCTACACCTTC. The full variable domain, rest sourced from reference TRBV19 and TRBJ1-2, is DGGITQSPKYLFRKEGQNVTLSCEQNLNHDAMYWYRQDPGQGLRLIYYSQIVNDFQKGDIAEGYSVSREKKESFPLTVTSAQKNPTAFYLCASSPGGYGYTFGSGTRLTVV.

This clone turned up a few times. V gene TRBV7-9 combines with J gene TRBJ1-4; TRBD1 matches at 9 bases. J gave up 5 bases and V 5 bases, and 6 bases lay outside the gene matches. Germline values: CDR1 SEHNR, CDR2 FQNEAQ (reference sequence). The CDR3 contains 15 residues. CDR3 amino acids: CASSPDRGFNEKLFF. In DNA form, the CDR3 reads TGTGCCAGCAGCCCGGACAGGGGCTTCAATGAAAAACTGTTTTTT.

This chain joins TRBV24-1 and TRBJ1-2; 9 bases fit TRBD1. The CDR3 consists of 15 residues. The V and J ends lost 5 bases and 7 bases, in that order; junction bases with no gene match: 10. Germline CDR1 is KGHDR and CDR2 is SFDVKD. The CDR3 DNA sequence: TGTGCCACCAGTGGGGACAGGGTCTCGGCGGGTGGCTACACCTTC. Its protein product is CATSGDRVSAGGYTF.